Each of the 21 T cell receptor beta chains below was sequenced from the same sample in a study of radiotherapy plus CTLA-4 blockade in lung cancer. The repertoire was sequenced with immunoSEQ multiplex PCR; TCRdb's copy has only in-frame clones and lacks some. The sample has roughly 57,000 clones, 82% seen once; the top ten hold approximately 6.1%. This sample comprised peripheral blood, obtained from a patient treated with radiotherapy plus ipilimumab. The receptor source for this set is a human donor with non-small cell lung cancer whose response to radiotherapy plus ipilimumab could not be evaluated.

The chain joins TRBV9 to TRBJ2-1; possible D gene TRBD2, 5 bases. The ends were cut back, 7 bases at V and 4 bases at J, with 15 bases in the middle. The CDR3 covers 14 residues. Germline assignment: CDR1 SGDLS and CDR2 YYNGEE. The CDR3 is CASSVLGSYNEQFF. CDR3 nucleotides: TGTGCCAGCTCCGTACTAGGGAGTTACAATGAGCAGTTCTTC. The variable domain in full, with the rest retrieved from reference TRBV9 and TRBJ2-1, is DSGVTQTPKHLITATGQRVTLRCSPRSGDLSVYWYQQSLDQGLQFLIQYYNGEERAKGNILERFSAQQFPDLHSELNLSSLELGDSALYFCASSVLGSYNEQFFGPGTRLTVL.

The chain employs TRBV27 and TRBJ1-1; maybe TRBD1 (6 bases). The CDR3 length is 15 residues. Germline V gives CDR1 MNHEY, CDR2 SMNVEV (reference sequence). The V end was cut by 5 bases, the J end by 4 bases, with 17 bases between. CDR3 bases: TGTGCCAGCAGTACCAGACAGGCCTCCGGCACTGAAGCTTTCTTT. Translating gives CASSTRQASGTEAFF.

Worth noting for this clone: Since no conserved phenylalanine or tryptophan closes the CDR3, a read error is the likely cause. This chain joins TRBV6-5 and TRBJ1-6; 8 bases are shared with TRBD1. V lost 2 bases to trimming and J lost 11 bases; unmatched junction nucleotides: 8. CDR3 size: 15 residues. Per germline, CDR1 MNHEY and CDR2 SVGAGI. Here the CDR3 reads CASSYATQGAAPLHL. The DNA for the CDR3 is TGTGCCAGCAGTTACGCGACCCAGGGGGCCGCACCCCTCCACCTT.

This rearrangement joins TRBV27 to TRBJ1-2, with a weak D call TRBD1 (6 bases). The CDR3 sequence is 13 residues long. V was pared by 5 bases and J by 4 bases, with 11 bases between. In germline, CDR1 is MNHEY, CDR2 SMNVEV (reference sequence). The chain's CDR3 is CASSEDSLYGYTF. In nucleotides, the CDR3 is TGTGCCAGCAGTGAGGACAGCCTCTATGGCTACACCTTC.

J is TRBJ2-7 and V is TRBV5-5; 12 bases fit TRBD2. Germline V gene sequence: CDR1 SGHKS, CDR2 YYEKEE (reference sequence). V gave up 1 base and J gave up 0 bases; unmatched junction bases: 8. The CDR3 length is 18 residues. The CDR3 nucleotides are TGTGCCAGCAGCTTGTCCCTAGCGGGAGGGAGCAGCTCCTACGAGCAGTACTTC. As protein: CASSLSLAGGSSSYEQYF.

In this sample, this clone turned up a few times. The rearrangement joins TRBV6-1 to TRBJ2-7; 7 positions agree with TRBD1. Trimming took 3 bases from V and 3 from J; bases not matched to a gene: 8. Germline V gives CDR1 MNHNS, CDR2 SASEGT. CDR3 length: 15 amino acids. In DNA form, the CDR3 reads TGTGCCAGCAGTGACACAGGGGTGATGAGCTACGAGCAGTACTTC. Translation gives CASSDTGVMSYEQYF.

As for this clone: An end of the junction does not agree with germline; a read error may underlie this. As DNA, the CDR3 is TGTGCCAGCAGCGAGCCAGGGGGGACCTCCCACGAGCAGTACTTC. Its protein is CASSEPGGTSHEQYF. The rearrangement uses TRBV6-1 and TRBJ2-7; the D gene is possibly TRBD1 (7 bases). This CDR3 is 15 amino acids long. Germline V CDR1 and CDR2: MNHNS, SASEGT.

V usage is TRBV7-6 and J usage is TRBJ1-6; 8 bases are a match to TRBD1. Germline CDR1 reads SGHVS; CDR2 reads FNYEAQ. V was pared by 4 bases and J by 7 bases, with 3 bases of the junction left unmatched. The CDR3 runs 14 residues. The chain's CDR3 is CASSSRQGNSPLHF. CDR3 sequence (DNA): TGTGCCAGCAGCTCCCGACAGGGGAATTCACCCCTCCACTTT.

The genes are TRBV19 and TRBJ2-1, with 11 bases matching TRBD2. Germline V gene data show CDR1 as LNHDA and CDR2 as SQIVND (reference sequence). The CDR3 sequence is 15 residues long. After removal of 5 bases from V and 9 bases from J, the junction contained 9 bases not matched to a gene. In nucleotides, the CDR3 is TGTGCCAGTAGTGATCGACTAGCGGGGCTTCGTGAGCAGTTCTTC. This sequence encodes CASSDRLAGLREQFF.

The chain has TRBV4-3 and TRBJ1-6, with TRBD1 matching over 8 bases. J lost 7 bases, V lost 1 base, and 15 bases had no gene match. From germline, CDR1 is LGHNA and CDR2 YSLEER. The CDR3 has 19 residues. The CDR3: CASSQVHPPTGGTNSPLHF. CDR3 DNA sequence: TGCGCCAGCAGCCAAGTGCACCCGCCCACAGGGGGTACCAATTCACCCCTCCACTTT.

The chain is built from TRBV9 and TRBJ2-2; 10 positions agree with TRBD1. This CDR3 has 15 residues. V dropped 4 bases and J dropped 7; count of bases not matched to a gene: 7. Germline V lookup: CDR1 SGDLS, CDR2 YYNGEE. CDR3 protein: CASSPGQGSHGELFF. As DNA, the CDR3 is TGTGCCAGCAGCCCGGGACAGGGGAGTCACGGGGAGCTGTTTTTT.

The genes are TRBV18 and TRBJ2-1; the D gene is possibly TRBD2 (7 bases). The CDR3 runs 15 residues. Germline CDR1 KGHSH, CDR2 LQKENI. Trimming took 5 bases from V and 5 from J, leaving 16 bases between them. The CDR3 sequence: CASSSGGQRNNEQFF. CDR3 nucleotides: TGTGCCAGCTCATCGGGGGGACAACGAAACAATGAGCAGTTCTTC.

The V and J genes are TRBV2 and TRBJ1-6; TRBD1 is a possible D gene (5 bases). CDR1 is SNHLY, CDR2 FYNNEI, per germline. The V end lost 4 bases, the J end lost 5 bases, and 9 bases lay between the germline ends. The CDR3 spans 14 residues. DNA of the CDR3: TGTGCCAGCAGTGCAAGGACACATAATTCACCCCTCCACTTT. This encodes CASSARTHNSPLHF.

The rearrangement joins TRBV5-1 to TRBJ2-3; TRBD1 aligns across 8 bases. The CDR3 is made up of 16 amino acids. Germline loops: CDR1 SGHRS, CDR2 YFSETQ. V lost 0 bases to trimming and J lost 1 base; unmatched junction nucleotides: 4. For the CDR3, the DNA is TGCGCCAGCAGCTTGGAAACAGGGGGAGGCACAGATACGCAGTATTTT. It is translated as CASSLETGGGTDTQYF. The whole variable domain, remainder taken from reference TRBV5-1 and TRBJ2-3, is KAGVTQTPRYLIKTRGQQVTLSCSPISGHRSVSWYQQTPGQGLQFLFEYFSETQRNKGNFPGRFSGRQFSNSRSEMNVSTLELGDSALYLCASSLETGGGTDTQYFGPGTRLTVL.

This clone was picked up one time. The chain joins TRBV7-2 to TRBJ2-1, with a possible D match to TRBD1 (6 bases). This CDR3 comprises 15 residues. V lost 1 base and J 2 bases, leaving 9 bases between the germline ends. Germline V gene lookup returns CDR1 SGHTA and CDR2 FQGNSA. For the CDR3, the DNA is TGTGCCAGCAGCTTAGACTCAGGGGCCTACAATGAGCAGTTCTTC. This sequence encodes CASSLDSGAYNEQFF.

The chain recombines TRBV6-6 with TRBJ1-2; 7 nucleotides match TRBD1. J was trimmed by 2 bases and V by 6 bases; bases with no gene match: 6. Germline values: CDR1 MNHNY, CDR2 SVGAGI (reference sequence). CDR3 length: 14 residues. Written as DNA, the CDR3 is TGTGCCAGCAGGGACTGGGGACAGAACTATGGCTACACCTTC. Translated: CASRDWGQNYGYTF.

The chain recombines TRBV18 with TRBJ1-5, with TRBD1 identical over 9 bases. With V trimmed by 4 bases and J by 5 bases, 6 bases remained unmatched. The V gene's germline CDR1 is KGHSH and CDR2 LQKENI. The CDR3 consists of 15 residues. CDR3 amino acids: CASSRRQGVDQPQHF. CDR3 coding DNA: TGTGCCAGCTCACGACGACAGGGGGTTGATCAGCCCCAGCATTTT.

In this sample, this clone turned up a few times. J is TRBJ1-1 and V is TRBV10-3; the D is unclear. The V gene lost 10 bases and the J gene lost 2 bases, with 8 bases spanning the gap. CDR3 length: 11 amino acids. The germline V gene has CDR1 ENHRY and CDR2 SYGVKD. DNA for the CDR3: TGTGCCACCCGGGAAAACACTGAAGCTTTCTTT. Translated: CATRENTEAFF.

The V call is TRBV11-3, the J call TRBJ2-3, with D unclear. Germline CDR1 reads SGHNT; CDR2 reads YENEEA. V dropped 5 bases and J dropped 2 bases, with 23 bases sitting between them. The CDR3 length is 18 residues. The CDR3 DNA reads as TGTGCCAGCAGCCAGACTCCGGCCGTGGCCCAACTCACAGATACGCAGTATTTT. The encoded protein is CASSQTPAVAQLTDTQYF. Based on the CDR3 plus reference TRBV11-3 and TRBJ2-3, the full variable domain is EAGVVQSPRYKIIEKKQPVAFWCNPISGHNTLYWYLQNLGQGPELLIRYENEEAVDDSQLPKDRFSAERLKGVDSTLKIQPAELGDSAVYLCASSQTPAVAQLTDTQYFGPGTRLTVL.

The rearrangement links TRBV6-5 to TRBJ2-1; TRBD1 matches at 7 bases. With V trimmed by 9 bases and J by 10 bases, 15 bases remained unmatched. This CDR3 has 14 amino acids. The germline gives CDR1 MNHEY, CDR2 SVGAGI. CDR3 sequence: CARRDSEKSNEQFF. The CDR3 bases are TGTGCCAGACGGGACAGTGAGAAGAGCAACGAGCAGTTCTTC.

V gene TRBV4-1 combines with J gene TRBJ1-2, with 7 bases aligning to TRBD1. Trimming at V came to 3 bases and at J to 8 bases, leaving 15 bases not matched to a gene. Germline-derived CDR1 and CDR2 are MGHRA and YSYEKL. CDR3 size: 16 residues. CDR3 bases: TGCGCCAGCAGCCATTCGAACCGCAGGGGGGCTTGGGGCTACACCTTC. Translation: CASSHSNRRGAWGYTF.